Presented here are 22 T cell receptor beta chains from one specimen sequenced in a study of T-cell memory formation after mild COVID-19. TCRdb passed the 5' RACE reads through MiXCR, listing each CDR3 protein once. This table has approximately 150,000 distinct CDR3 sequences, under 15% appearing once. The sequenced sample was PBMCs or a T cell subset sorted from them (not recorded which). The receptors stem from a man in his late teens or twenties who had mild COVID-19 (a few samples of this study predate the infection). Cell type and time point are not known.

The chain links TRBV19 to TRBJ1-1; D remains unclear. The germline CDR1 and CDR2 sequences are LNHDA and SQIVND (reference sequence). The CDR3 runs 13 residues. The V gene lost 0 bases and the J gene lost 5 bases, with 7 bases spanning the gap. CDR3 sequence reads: CASSIDDLTEAFF. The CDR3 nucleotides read TGTGCCAGTAGTATAGATGACCTGACTGAAGCTTTCTTT.

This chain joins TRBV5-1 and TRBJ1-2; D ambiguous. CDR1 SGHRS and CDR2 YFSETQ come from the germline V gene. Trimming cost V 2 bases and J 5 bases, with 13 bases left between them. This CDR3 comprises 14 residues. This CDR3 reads CASSFGGRDYGYTF. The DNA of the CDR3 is TGCGCCAGCAGCTTCGGTGGTCGCGATTATGGCTACACCTTC.

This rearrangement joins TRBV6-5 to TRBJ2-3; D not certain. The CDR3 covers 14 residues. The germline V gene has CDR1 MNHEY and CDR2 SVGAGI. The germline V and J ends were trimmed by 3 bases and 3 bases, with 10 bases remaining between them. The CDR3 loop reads CASSYGVTTDTQYF. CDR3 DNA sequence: TGTGCCAGCAGTTATGGGGTTACGACAGATACGCAGTATTTT.

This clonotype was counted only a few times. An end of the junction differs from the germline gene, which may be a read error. The CDR3 loop reads CASSEDLRETF. The CDR3 nucleotides read TGTGCCAGCAGTGAAGACTTGAGGGAAACATTT. This chain uses TRBV6-1 with TRBJ1-5; no clear D. This CDR3 comprises 11 residues. The germline V gene has CDR1 MNHNS and CDR2 SASEGT.

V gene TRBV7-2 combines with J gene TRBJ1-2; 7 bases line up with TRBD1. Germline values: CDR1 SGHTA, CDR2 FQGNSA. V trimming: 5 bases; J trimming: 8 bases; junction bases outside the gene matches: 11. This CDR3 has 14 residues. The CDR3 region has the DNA TGTGCCAGCAGCCGTGCCCGGACAGGCGCAGGCTACACCTTC. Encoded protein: CASSRARTGAGYTF.

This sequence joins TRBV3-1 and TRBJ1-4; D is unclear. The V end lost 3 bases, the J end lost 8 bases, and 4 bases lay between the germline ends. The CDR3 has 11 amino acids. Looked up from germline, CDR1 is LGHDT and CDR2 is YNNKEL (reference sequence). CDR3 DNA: TGTGCCAGCAGCCATGGCGAAAAACTGTTTTTT. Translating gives CASSHGEKLFF.

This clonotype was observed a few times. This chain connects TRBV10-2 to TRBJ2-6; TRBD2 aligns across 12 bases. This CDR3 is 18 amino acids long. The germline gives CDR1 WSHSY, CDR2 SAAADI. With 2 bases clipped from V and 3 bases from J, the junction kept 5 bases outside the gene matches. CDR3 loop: CASSEPGLAGVGANVLTF. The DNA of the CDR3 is TGCGCCAGCAGTGAGCCGGGACTAGCGGGTGTTGGGGCCAACGTCCTGACTTTC.

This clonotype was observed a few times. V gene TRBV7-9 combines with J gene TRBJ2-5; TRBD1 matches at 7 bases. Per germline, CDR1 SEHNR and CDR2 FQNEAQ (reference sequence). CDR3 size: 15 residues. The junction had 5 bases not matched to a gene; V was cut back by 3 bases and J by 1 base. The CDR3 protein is CASSFMGQIQETQYF. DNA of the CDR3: TGTGCCAGCAGCTTCATGGGACAGATCCAAGAGACCCAGTACTTC.

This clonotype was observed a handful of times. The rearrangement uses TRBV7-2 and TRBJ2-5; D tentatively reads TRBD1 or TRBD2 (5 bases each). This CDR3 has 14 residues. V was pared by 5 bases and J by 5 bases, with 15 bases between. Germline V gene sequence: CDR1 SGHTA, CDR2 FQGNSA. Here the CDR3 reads CASSLNPGRETQYF. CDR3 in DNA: TGTGCCAGCAGCCTAAACCCGGGGCGGGAGACCCAGTACTTC.

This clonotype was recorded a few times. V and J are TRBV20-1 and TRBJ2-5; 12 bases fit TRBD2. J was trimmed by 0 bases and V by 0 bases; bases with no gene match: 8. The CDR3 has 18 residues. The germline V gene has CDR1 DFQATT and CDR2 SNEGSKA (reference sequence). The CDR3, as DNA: TGCAGTGCTAGAGATCTTCTAGCGGGGGGGACGTACCAAGAGACCCAGTACTTC. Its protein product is CSARDLLAGGTYQETQYF.

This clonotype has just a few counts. CDR3 amino acids: CASRDGNYEQYV. In DNA, the CDR3 is TGCGCCAGCAGAGACGGAAACTACGAGCAGTACGTC. This chain links TRBV10-2 with TRBJ2-7; D remains ambiguous. This CDR3 comprises 12 residues. Looked up from germline, CDR1 is WSHSY and CDR2 is SAAADI. The germline V and J ends were trimmed by 6 bases and 3 bases, with 9 bases remaining between them.

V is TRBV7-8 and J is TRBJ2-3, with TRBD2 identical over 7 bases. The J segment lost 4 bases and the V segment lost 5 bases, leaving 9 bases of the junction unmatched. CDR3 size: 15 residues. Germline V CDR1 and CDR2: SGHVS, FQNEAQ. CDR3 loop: CASSPRGLAADTQYF. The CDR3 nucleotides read TGTGCCAGCAGCCCCAGAGGCCTAGCGGCAGATACGCAGTATTTT.

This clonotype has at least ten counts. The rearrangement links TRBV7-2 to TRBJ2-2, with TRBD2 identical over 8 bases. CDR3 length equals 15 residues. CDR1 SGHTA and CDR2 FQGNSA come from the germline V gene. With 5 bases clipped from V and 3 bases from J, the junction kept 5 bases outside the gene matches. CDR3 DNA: TGTGCCAGCAGCCAACGTAGCGGGGACACCGGGGAGCTGTTTTTT. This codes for CASSQRSGDTGELFF. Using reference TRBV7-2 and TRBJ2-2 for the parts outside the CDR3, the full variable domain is GAGVSQSPSNKVTEKGKDVELRCDPISGHTALYWYRQSLGQGLEFLIYFQGNSAPDKSGLPSDRFSAERTGGSVSTLTIQRTQQEDSAVYLCASSQRSGDTGELFFGEGSRLTVL.

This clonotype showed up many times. The CDR3 sequence is CASRRRTREADTQYF. In DNA, the CDR3 is TGTGCCAGCAGACGCAGGACAAGGGAGGCAGATACGCAGTATTTT. V usage is TRBV12-3 or TRBV12-4 and J usage is TRBJ2-3; D possibly corresponds to TRBD2 (6 bases). V lost 6 bases and J 4 bases, leaving 17 bases between the germline ends. The CDR3 runs 15 residues.

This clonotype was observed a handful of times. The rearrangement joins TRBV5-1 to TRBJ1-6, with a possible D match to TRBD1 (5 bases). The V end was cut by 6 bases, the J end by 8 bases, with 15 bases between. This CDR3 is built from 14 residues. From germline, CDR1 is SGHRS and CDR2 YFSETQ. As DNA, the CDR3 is TGCGCCAGCATGGAAGGACAACCTCATTCACCCCTCCACTTT. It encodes CASMEGQPHSPLHF.

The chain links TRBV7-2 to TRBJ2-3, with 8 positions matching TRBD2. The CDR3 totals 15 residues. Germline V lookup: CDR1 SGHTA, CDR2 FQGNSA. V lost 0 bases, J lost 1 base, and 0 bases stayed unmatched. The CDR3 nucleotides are TGTGCCAGCAGCTTAGCAGCGGGAGGCACAGATACGCAGTATTTT. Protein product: CASSLAAGGTDTQYF.

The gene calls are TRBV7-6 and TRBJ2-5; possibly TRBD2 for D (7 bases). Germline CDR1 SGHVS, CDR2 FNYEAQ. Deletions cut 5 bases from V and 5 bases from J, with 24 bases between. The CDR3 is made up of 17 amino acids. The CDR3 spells CASSRTRGMAGAETQYF. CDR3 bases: TGTGCCAGCAGCCGTACGAGGGGGATGGCGGGGGCGGAGACCCAGTACTTC.

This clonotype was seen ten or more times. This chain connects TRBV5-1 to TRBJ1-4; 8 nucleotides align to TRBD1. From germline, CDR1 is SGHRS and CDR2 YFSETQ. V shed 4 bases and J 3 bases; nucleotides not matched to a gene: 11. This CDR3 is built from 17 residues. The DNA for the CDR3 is TGCGCCAGCAGCCCCCACGGACAGGGAACGCCTAATGAAAAACTGTTTTTT. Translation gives CASSPHGQGTPNEKLFF.

The DNA of the CDR3 is TGTGCCAGCAGTTCCACAGGGGTGAACACTGAAGCTTTCTTT. Amino acid sequence: CASSSTGVNTEAFF. J is TRBJ1-1 and V is TRBV6-6, with 7 bases that match TRBD1. Germline trimming cut 4 bases from V and 0 bases from J; bases unmatched to any gene: 2. The CDR3 has 14 residues. Germline V gene data show CDR1 as MNHNY and CDR2 as SVGAGI (reference sequence).

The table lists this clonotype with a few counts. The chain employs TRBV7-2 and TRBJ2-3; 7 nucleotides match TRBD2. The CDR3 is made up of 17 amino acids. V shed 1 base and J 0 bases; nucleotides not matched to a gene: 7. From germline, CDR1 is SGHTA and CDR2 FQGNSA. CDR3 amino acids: CASSLERGVPSTDTQYF. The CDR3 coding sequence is TGTGCCAGCAGCTTAGAACGGGGGGTGCCTAGCACAGATACGCAGTATTTT. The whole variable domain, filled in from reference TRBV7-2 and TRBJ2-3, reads GAGVSQSPSNKVTEKGKDVELRCDPISGHTALYWYRQSLGQGLEFLIYFQGNSAPDKSGLPSDRFSAERTGGSVSTLTIQRTQQEDSAVYLCASSLERGVPSTDTQYFGPGTRLTVL.

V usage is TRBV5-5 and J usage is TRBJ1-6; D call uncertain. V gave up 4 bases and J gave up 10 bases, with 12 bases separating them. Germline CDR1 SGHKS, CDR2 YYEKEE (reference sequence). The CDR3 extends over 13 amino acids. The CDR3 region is CASSQDFGSPLHF. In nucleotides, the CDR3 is TGTGCCAGCAGCCAGGACTTCGGATCACCCCTCCACTTT.

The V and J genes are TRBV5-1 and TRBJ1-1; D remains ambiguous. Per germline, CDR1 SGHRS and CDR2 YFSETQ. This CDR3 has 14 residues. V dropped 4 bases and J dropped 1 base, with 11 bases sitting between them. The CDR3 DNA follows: TGCGCCAGCAGCCAAAACTTAGCGAACACTGAAGCTTTCTTT. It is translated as CASSQNLANTEAFF.